This entry is about one TCR beta chain. The source of the sample is a study of T cells after somatic rescue of genetic block. Repertoires were generated with immunoSEQ multiplex PCR, while TCRdb's copy carries only in-frame clones and drops some. The sample has 45,000 to 55,000 clones, 96% seen once. V dropped 3 bases and J dropped 8; count of bases not matched to a gene: 8. The length of the CDR3 is 16 residues. CDR1 is MGHRA, CDR2 YSYEKL, per germline. Sequencing was performed on peripheral blood mononuclear cells (PBMCs). This clonotype was sampled from a child under two years old. This chain connects TRBV4-1 to TRBJ2-1; 12 bases fit TRBD2. CDR3 residues: CASSQTSGSFFDEQFF. For the CDR3, the DNA is TGCGCCAGCAGCCAGACTAGCGGGAGTTTTTTTGATGAGCAGTTCTTC.